The present T cell receptor (beta chain) was sequenced within a study of siplizumab effects on memory and regulatory T cells. Details on this clone: Its specificity is unknown.

Assay used: immunoSEQ multiplex PCR; TCRdb lists only in-frame clones, some missing. This sample carries approximately 100,000 clones, around nine tenths of them seen once, and the ten largest clones take around 12%. General study points: Suppression by proliferating Tregs derived from siplizumab cultures was not verified. Siplizumab led to significantly less abundant alloreactive sequences that could be traced back to unstimulated CD4+ memory cells. In controls, about 28% of mappable alloreactive CD4+ clones were Treg-derived on average, versus roughly 63% with siplizumab. Only a minority of proliferating CD4+ or CD8+ clones had an assignable naive or memory phenotype, with roughly 80-97% lacking one.

This clonotype was sampled from a human donor in good health. Sequenced material: non-Treg CD4+ T cells sorted from blood.

The CDR3 loop is CASQRDLQETQYF. CDR3 in DNA: TGTGCCAGCCAGCGGGACCTCCAAGAGACCCAGTACTTC. V is TRBV6-6 and J is TRBJ2-5; TRBD2 matches 7 bases. The CDR3 extends over 13 amino acids. The trim removed 8 bases at V and 1 base at J, leaving 4 bases unmatched. Germline-derived CDR1 and CDR2 are MNHNY and SVGAGI (reference sequence).